This T cell receptor beta chain was sequenced for a study of regulatory T cells in long-lasting Graves disease. In the study overall: Over-5-year antithyroid drug use with positive TSH receptor antibodies defined persistent Graves' disease in the study. Findings of the study overall: Sample size, which was small, may have reduced accuracy.

Remarks on this clonotype: Its antigen remains unknown.

As for time point: persistent/refractory GD, antithyroid drugs over 5 years with positive TRAb. The TCR library was prepared using RNA isolated from PBMCs. HTBI primers from iRepertoire and Arm-PCR of CDR3 regions yielded the TCR beta libraries. Via MiXCR, TCRdb re-called the multiplex PCR reads, giving one row per CDR3 protein. The table records around 300,000 distinct CDR3 sequences, 22% of them present only once. With 5 bases removed from V and 5 bases from J, the gap between germline ends came to 18 bases. In germline, CDR1 is KGHDR, CDR2 SFDVKD. The CDR3 totals 16 residues. The rearrangement joins TRBV24-1 to TRBJ1-5; the D gene is possibly TRBD1 (5 bases). This sequence originates from a female donor with Graves disease. The sequences come from peripheral blood mononuclear cells (PBMCs), collected when the disease was refractory, from a patient treated with antithyroid drugs. The CDR3 DNA sequence: TGTGCCACCAGTGCTGGGGGGGTAGGGTACCATCAGCCCCAGCATTTT. Encoded protein: CATSAGGVGYHQPQHF.